This T cell receptor beta chain emerged from a study of cytomegalovirus exposure and HLA in healthy donors (dated by TCRdb to about 2017). Some background on the complete study: The approximately 710 repertoires of the first cohort and the approximately 110 validation repertoires were produced on the same platform, according to a later analysis. The study was designed to test whether signatures of past pathogen exposure could be identified by cataloging public T cell receptors. High-throughput TCR immunosequencing, statistical association of individual TCRs with disease status, and machine learning were combined to predict cytomegalovirus infection status. A separate validation cohort of roughly 130 different subjects was used in addition to the 666-subject first cohort.

For CDR1 and CDR2, the germline V gene lists SQVTM and ANQGSEA. Its CDR3 holds 13 amino acids, cysteine through phenylalanine. Kept here is only the CDR3 DNA, which spans 39 bases and is read in frame from base 1. Trimming removed 4 bases from V and 1 base from J, leaving 8 bases between the germline ends. About this clone: The antigen it recognizes is unknown. Qualities for individual bases were not recorded, and no much larger clone is one base off.

Donors formed part of the validation cohort, which comprised some 120 subjects and was distinct from the first cohort of 690 or so subjects. General study outcomes and caveats: Most TCR sequences were observed very rarely across donors, whereas some public TCRs were present in many individuals. Subsequent analysis determined that TCRs grouped into clusters in the first cohort also showed a tendency toward co-occurrence across the 120 or so validation repertoires, and roughly 95% of cluster scores exceeded 0. A later analysis had no HLA typing for the validation cohort, so co-occurrence there was scored across all 120 or so repertoires. Cytomegalovirus status was reported to be diagnosed by the classifier with high specificity and sensitivity in both the original and validation cohorts. According to the authors, the approach could potentially be generalized to other disease states and immunological phenotypes. The study listed 150 to 200 TCR beta chains as associated with cytomegalovirus. In vitro tests confirmed that a few of the cytomegalovirus-associated TCR beta chains recognize cytomegalovirus antigens.

The library was built by means of the immunoSEQ multiplex PCR assay. The paper's processing steps were these. To diagnose cytomegalovirus status from the catalog of TCR beta chain sequences, a statistical classification framework was built. TCRdb carries this immuneACCESS record with in-frame sequences only. Its versions omit some clonotypes, under half of them owing to an unresolved V gene in the studies checked, with the rest unexplained. The V and J calls and clone size were taken over from that table, and D and trimming were inferred from the DNA. This sample has 150,000 or so clones in its table, and about 91% of those were observed once. 9% of the sample goes to the ten largest clones.

This chain is built from TRBV29-1 and TRBJ1-5, and perhaps TRBD1 as D gene, on 5 matching bases. This clonotype originated in a young woman in good health and CMV-seropositive. What was sequenced was PBMCs. The sequenced DNA: TGCAGCGTTGGCAGGGAAAGCAATCAGCCCCAGCATTTT. Translated, it reads CSVGRESNQPQHF.